This T cell receptor (beta chain) derives from a study of T cells in Graves' hyperthyroidism and ophthalmopathy. CDR3 length equals 13 residues. CDR1 MNHNS and CDR2 SASEGT come from the germline V gene. V lost 5 bases, J lost 6 bases, and 6 bases stayed unmatched. TCR beta CDR3 sequences were amplified from RNA transcripts. The HTBI primer set was used in a first-round RT-PCR of the TCR CDR3. TCRdb independently ran MiXCR on the multiplex PCR reads; one entry per CDR3 protein. This repertoire shows around 400,000 distinct CDR3 sequences, about 13% found once; its top ten account for around 9.2%. Clinical symptoms, serum thyroxine and TRAb, thyroid ultrasound and orbital computed tomography were used for the diagnoses. PBMCs were derived from more than 8 ml fresh peripheral blood. This clonotype was seen only a few times.

Sequenced input: blood. This receptor was obtained from a woman between 18 and 29 years old with Graves' hyperthyroidism. This chain uses TRBV6-1 with TRBJ2-7; 8 nucleotides line up with TRBD2. The CDR3 coding sequence is TGTGCCAGCAGTTTGAGCGGGAGTTCCGAGCAGTACTTC. This gives the protein CASSLSGSSEQYF.